This T cell receptor (beta chain) was recorded in a study of blood T cell repertoires in COVID-19. The assay was immunoSEQ multiplex PCR, and TCRdb's table has in-frame clones only and misses some. The data show approximately 210,000 clones, about 91% seen once. The V gene's germline CDR1 is MDHEN and CDR2 SYDVKM. V dropped 7 bases and J dropped 2; count of bases not matched to a gene: 3. The CDR3 is 14 amino acids. This TCR was sampled from a man aged 30 to 45 with acute or convalescent COVID-19. Sequencing was carried out using peripheral blood. The chain links TRBV28 to TRBJ1-2; 11 positions match TRBD1. CDR3 region: CASKGDRGNYGYTF. The CDR3 bases are TGTGCCAGCAAGGGGGACAGGGGGAACTATGGCTACACCTTC.